These 7 T cell receptor beta chains came from one sample sequenced in a study of CD8 T cells in ankylosing spondylitis. A single record per CDR3 protein comes from TCRdb applying MiXCR to the 5' RACE reads. The sample has 200,000 to 250,000 distinct CDR3 sequences, about 10% seen once. The material sequenced was blood, either unsorted or a sorted T cell fraction (not recorded which). The receptor source for this set is a male donor with ankylosing spondylitis or in good health (not recorded which).

This clonotype was seen only once. No conserved phenylalanine or tryptophan is present at the end of the CDR3, so a read error is the likely explanation. It is unclear where the CDR3 begins or ends on the DNA, so no DNA is shown, and the CDR3 is as TCRdb lists it. This chain joins TRBV20-1 and TRBJ2-7; the table calls TRBD2, which could not be checked here. 12 amino acids form the CDR3, both terminal residues included. The germline gives CDR1 DFQATT, CDR2 SNEGSKA (reference sequence). This chain's CDR3 is CSARKEDEREVL.

This clonotype was picked up many times. The chain carries TRBV20-1 and TRBJ2-7, with TRBD2 as a possible D gene (6 bases). Trimming shortened V by 0 bases and J by 6 bases, and 12 bases separated the two germline ends. The length of the CDR3 is 13 residues. Looked up from germline, CDR1 is DFQATT and CDR2 is SNEGSKA (reference sequence). CDR3 coding DNA: TGCAGTGCTAGAGATCGGGTGGGGGGCGAGCAGTACTTC. Amino acid sequence: CSARDRVGGEQYF.

This clonotype was recorded at least ten times. The chain carries TRBV18 and TRBJ2-1; 8 bases are a match to TRBD1. Unmatched junction bases numbered 6, after V lost 4 bases and J lost 7 bases. The germline V gene encodes CDR1 KGHSH and CDR2 LQKENI. The CDR3 is 14 residues long. CDR3 nucleotides: TGTGCCAGCTCACTATCGACAGGGGCGAATGAGCAGTTCTTC. Translation: CASSLSTGANEQFF.

As for this clonotype: One base away lies a much larger clone, so this may be a sequencing read error. The chain links TRBV7-8 to TRBJ2-1; 10 bases line up with TRBD2. The CDR3 has 16 amino acids. The V and J ends lost 5 bases and 4 bases, in that order; junction bases with no gene match: 8. CDR1 and CDR2 from the germline V gene are SGHVS and FQNEAQ. The CDR3 spells CASSPHLAGDYNEQFF. The CDR3 nucleotides are TGTGCCAGCAGCCCCCACCTAGCGGGGGATTACAATGAGCAGTTCTTC.

In its sample, this clonotype was seen many times. The rearrangement links TRBV7-3 to TRBJ2-7, with TRBD2 matching 13 bases. This CDR3 region has 15 residues. The germline V gene has CDR1 SGHTA and CDR2 FQGTGA. V gave up 3 bases and J gave up 6 bases; unmatched junction bases: 5. The CDR3 nucleotides read TGTGCCAGCAGCTTGGGGACTAGCGGGGTCGGCGAGCAGTACTTC. Its translation: CASSLGTSGVGEQYF.

This clonotype was counted at least ten times. J is TRBJ2-1 and V is TRBV20-1, with 13 bases identical to TRBD2. This CDR3 spans 13 amino acids. Germline CDR1 reads DFQATT; CDR2 reads SNEGSKA (reference sequence). The ends lost 5 bases at V and 6 bases at J; junction bases unmatched: 1. This CDR3 is CSAWTSGGNEQFF. The CDR3 bases are TGCAGTGCTTGGACTAGCGGGGGCAATGAGCAGTTCTTC.

On this clonotype: This may stem from a read error, because a much larger clone lies one nucleotide away. This chain joins TRBV5-1 and TRBJ1-3; no clear D gene. The CDR3 has 13 amino acids. Trimming removed 0 bases from V and 5 bases from J, with 6 bases in between. Germline V gene lookup returns CDR1 SGHRS and CDR2 YFSETQ. CDR3 bases: TGCGCCAGCAGCTTGGACCTTAGAAACACCATATATTTT. This encodes CASSLDLRNTIYF.